Presented here are 3 T cell receptor beta chains from one specimen sequenced in a study of shared clonotypes between healthy human individuals. Method: immunoSEQ multiplex PCR; TCRdb's copy keeps in-frame clones and lacks some. The sample comprises some 200,000 clones, under 80% of which are singletons, and 11% rests with the top ten. Sample: memory CD4+ T cells sorted from blood. Subset defined: CD45RA-negative fraction. These receptors were obtained from a young man in good health.

The chain recombines TRBV5-5 with TRBJ2-7; 8 bases match TRBD1. The length of the CDR3 is 14 residues. Germline lookup yields CDR1 SGHKS and CDR2 YYEKEE (reference sequence). V dropped 3 bases and J dropped 6; count of bases not matched to a gene: 8. CDR3 sequence: CASSYGPQGAEQYF. The CDR3 DNA is TGTGCCAGCAGCTACGGGCCCCAGGGGGCCGAGCAGTACTTC.

V is TRBV28 and J is TRBJ2-3, with 7 bases that match TRBD1. The CDR3 spans 15 residues. V was clipped by 6 bases and J by 4 bases; unmatched bases: 10. Germline lookup yields CDR1 MDHEN and CDR2 SYDVKM. The CDR3 DNA sequence: TGTGCCAGCAGGGGACAGTATACTACCCCAGATACGCAGTATTTT. Translated, it gives CASRGQYTTPDTQYF.

The V call is TRBV6-1, the J call TRBJ2-7; 9 bases are a match to TRBD1. Germline CDR1 reads MNHNS; CDR2 reads SASEGT. The CDR3 runs 16 residues. Trimming took 0 bases from V and 4 from J; bases not matched to a gene: 7. In DNA form, the CDR3 reads TGTGCCAGCAGTGAAGCGGGACAGGGCAACCCTTACGAGCAGTACTTC. Translation gives CASSEAGQGNPYEQYF.